Each of the 25 T cell receptor beta chains below was sequenced from the same sample in a study of regulatory T cells in long-lasting Graves disease. Construction of TCR beta libraries relied on iRepertoire HTBI primers and on Arm-PCR targeting CDR3 regions. TCRdb re-called the multiplex PCR reads with MiXCR, one entry per CDR3 protein. The repertoire consists of about 520,000 distinct CDR3 sequences, with approximately 12% occurring once and the leading ten covering 7.5% to 9%. Time point denoted: newly diagnosed GD, antithyroid drugs for less than 3 months. From RNA extracted from PBMCs, the TCR library was made. This sample was also put to use in a study of T cells in Graves' hyperthyroidism and ophthalmopathy.

The input for sequencing was peripheral blood mononuclear cells (PBMCs), taken at new diagnosis, from a patient treated with antithyroid drugs. The receptors stem from a woman aged 25-40 years with Graves disease.

The chain combines TRBV20-1 with TRBJ1-4; D is unclear. The CDR3 totals 12 residues. CDR1 is DFQATT and CDR2 is SNEGSKA in the germline V gene (reference sequence). V was clipped by 7 bases and J by 4 bases, with 10 bases between them. CDR3 in amino acids: CSVGGGNEKLFF. Written as DNA, the CDR3 is TGCAGTGTCGGAGGTGGTAATGAAAAACTGTTTTTT.

This clonotype was observed a handful of times. The rearrangement uses TRBV14 and TRBJ2-7, with TRBD2 as a possible D gene (6 bases). With 8 bases removed from V and 3 bases from J, the gap between germline ends came to 14 bases. CDR3 length: 13 residues. From germline, CDR1 is SGHDN and CDR2 FVKESK. The DNA for the CDR3 is TGTGCCAGCCCGAGACTAGTTTTCTACGAGCAGTACTTC. This gives the protein CASPRLVFYEQYF.

The V call is TRBV7-2, the J call TRBJ2-3, with TRBD2 matching 7 bases. CDR3 length: 22 residues. Per germline, CDR1 SGHTA and CDR2 FQGNSA. The junction had 29 bases not matched to a gene; V was cut back by 0 bases and J by 8 bases. The CDR3 DNA reads as TGTGCCAGCAGCTTAGCACAAGGCCTTTGGGCTAGCGGAGCCTTTGGGGGTGGTACGCAGTATTTT. Its translation is CASSLAQGLWASGAFGGGTQYF.

This clonotype was recorded a few times. This chain uses TRBV10-3 with TRBJ1-1; TRBD1 might be the D (6 bases). This CDR3 comprises 13 residues. Germline V lookup: CDR1 ENHRY, CDR2 SYGVKD. V lost 11 bases and J lost 0, with 13 bases in between. Here the CDR3 DNA reads TGTGCCGCTCAGGGGTCGATGAACACTGAAGCTTTCTTT. Amino acid sequence: CAAQGSMNTEAFF.

This clonotype was observed at least ten times. The chain joins TRBV27 to TRBJ2-3; weak D call: TRBD1 (6 bases). This CDR3 has 15 residues. V was cut by 8 bases and J by 4 bases, with 19 bases left in between. Per the germline V gene, CDR1 is MNHEY and CDR2 is SMNVEV (reference sequence). The CDR3 bases are TGTGCCAGCCGGCTGGACAGCACGGAGGCAGATACGCAGTATTTT. Translation gives CASRLDSTEADTQYF.

This clonotype came up a few times. The chain carries TRBV14 and TRBJ2-5; 12 positions agree with TRBD2. This CDR3 region has 17 residues. From germline, CDR1 is SGHDN and CDR2 FVKESK. V shed 5 bases, J shed 3 bases, and the junction held 10 bases outside the gene matches. The CDR3 loop reads CASSDRWTSGNKETQYF. CDR3 coding DNA: TGTGCCAGCAGCGACCGATGGACTAGCGGGAACAAAGAGACCCAGTACTTC. Drawing the rest from reference TRBV14 and TRBJ2-5, the complete variable domain is EAGVTQFPSHSVIEKGQTVTLRCDPISGHDNLYWYRRVMGKEIKFLLHFVKESKQDESGMPNNRFLAERTGGTYSTLKVQPAELEDSGVYFCASSDRWTSGNKETQYFGPGTRLLVL.

This clonotype was found a few times. The CDR3 sequence: CSARATRGGEQYF. CDR3 sequence (DNA): TGCAGTGCTAGAGCGACCAGGGGCGGCGAGCAGTACTTC. V usage is TRBV20-1 and J usage is TRBJ2-7, with a weak D call TRBD1 (6 bases). Germline V gives CDR1 DFQATT, CDR2 SNEGSKA (reference sequence). Trimming removed 1 base from V and 6 bases from J, with 13 bases in between. The CDR3 contains 13 residues.

This clonotype has a count of ten or more. V gene TRBV19 combines with J gene TRBJ1-1, with D unclear. The CDR3 runs 14 residues. Germline CDR1 and CDR2: LNHDA and SQIVND (reference sequence). Trimming took off 0 bases at V and 9 bases at J, with 14 bases between the two ends. CDR3 sequence: CASSIDITHGKAFF. The CDR3 DNA is TGTGCCAGTAGTATAGATATTACACATGGAAAAGCTTTCTTT.

This clonotype was recorded at least ten times. The chain has TRBV28 and TRBJ2-6; TRBD1 matches 9 bases. Trimming removed 5 bases from V and 2 bases from J; junction bases left unmatched: 10. CDR1 and CDR2 (germline): MDHEN, SYDVKM. This CDR3 contains 18 residues. CDR3 region: CASSQPGQGLPGANVLTF. The CDR3 nucleotides read TGTGCCAGCAGTCAACCGGGACAGGGACTTCCTGGGGCCAACGTCCTGACTTTC.

This clonotype was counted a few times. The CDR3 does not end in the conserved phenylalanine or tryptophan, so this is likely a read error. The chain combines TRBV7-2 with TRBJ2-3; the D gene is possibly TRBD2 (6 bases). This CDR3 is 19 amino acids long. Per the germline V gene, CDR1 is SGHTA and CDR2 is FQGNSA. Trimming took 2 bases from V and 0 from J, leaving 21 bases between them. In nucleotides, the CDR3 is TGTGCCAGCAGCTTAATTCACATTTATGGCGGGGCTAGCACAGATACGCAGTATCTT. It codes for CASSLIHIYGGASTDTQYL.

Notes on this clonotype: At one of its ends the junction is not consistent with the germline gene, which may arise from a read error. This chain uses TRBV4-1 with TRBJ2-6, with D perhaps TRBD1 (5 bases). CDR1 is MGHRA and CDR2 is YSYEKL in the germline V gene. The CDR3 consists of 15 residues. CDR3 region: CASSQSIAGANVLTF. In DNA, the CDR3 is TGCGCCAGCAGCCAATCAATAGCTGGGGCCAACGTCCTGACCTTC.

This clonotype occurred many times. The genes are TRBV25-1 and TRBJ2-5; 7 nucleotides line up with TRBD2. The CDR3 consists of 16 residues. From germline, CDR1 is MGHDK and CDR2 SYGVNS. Trimming removed 4 bases from V and 4 bases from J; junction bases left unmatched: 12. The CDR3 DNA is TGTGCCAGCAGTGGGCCCAGCGCGGGAGTCGGAGAGACCCAGTACTTC. It encodes CASSGPSAGVGETQYF.

The table lists this clonotype with many counts. The V and J genes are TRBV27 and TRBJ2-1; TRBD2 is a possible D gene (6 bases). Germline loops: CDR1 MNHEY, CDR2 SMNVEV (reference sequence). With 3 bases removed from V and 3 bases from J, the gap between germline ends came to 9 bases. The CDR3 consists of 14 residues. The CDR3 reads CASSLRRGYNEQFF. For the CDR3, the DNA is TGTGCCAGCAGTTTGAGGCGGGGCTACAATGAGCAGTTCTTC.

This clonotype was seen only a few times. This CDR3 is missing its conserved last phenylalanine or tryptophan, likely due to a read error. This sequence joins TRBV28 and TRBJ2-7; 11 bases are shared with TRBD1. The CDR3 runs to 15 residues. Germline CDR1 reads MDHEN; CDR2 reads SYDVKM. The trim removed 6 bases at V and 6 bases at J, leaving 10 bases unmatched. CDR3 DNA sequence: TGTGCCAGCAGCTTGCAAGGACAGGGGGCTCTCGAGCAGTACATC. It is translated as CASSLQGQGALEQYI.

This clonotype was seen ten or more times. The chain joins TRBV7-2 to TRBJ2-1; D is perhaps TRBD2 (5 bases). CDR1 and CDR2 (germline): SGHTA, FQGNSA. The CDR3 sequence is 16 residues long. Trimming left V 1 base short and J 3 bases short, with 13 bases between. The CDR3 loop is CASSLVLAGLYNEQFF. The CDR3 DNA sequence: TGTGCCAGCAGCTTAGTTCTCGCGGGCCTCTACAATGAGCAGTTCTTC.

This clonotype was picked up many times. The J gene is TRBJ2-7, the V gene TRBV6-2 or TRBV6-3, with D possibly TRBD2 on 6 matching bases. V lost 0 bases, J lost 1 base, and 16 bases lay in between. Germline CDR1 reads MNHEY; CDR2 reads SVGEGT. The length of the CDR3 is 17 residues. This chain's CDR3 is CASSYSWGEASSYEQYF. The CDR3 DNA follows: TGTGCCAGCAGTTACTCTTGGGGGGAGGCCTCATCCTACGAGCAGTACTTC.

This clonotype has ten or more counts. The gene calls are TRBV20-1 and TRBJ2-3; 7 nucleotides line up with TRBD1. Germline V gene lookup returns CDR1 DFQATT and CDR2 SNEGSKA (reference sequence). The length of the CDR3 is 15 residues. The V and J ends lost 0 bases and 4 bases, in that order; junction bases with no gene match: 7. The CDR3 DNA follows: TGCAGTGCTAGAGATTCGACAGGGTTTCCAGATACGCAGTATTTT. This codes for CSARDSTGFPDTQYF.

This clonotype was detected ten times or more. The CDR3 loop reads CASRRASPLHF. The CDR3 DNA reads as TGTGCCAGCAGGCGGGCTTCACCCCTCCACTTT. The rearrangement links TRBV2 to TRBJ1-6, with D unresolved. The CDR3 contains 11 residues. Germline V gene sequence: CDR1 SNHLY, CDR2 FYNNEI. Trimming took off 6 bases at V and 9 bases at J, with 6 bases between the two ends.

The chain is built from TRBV7-9 and TRBJ2-1, with D perhaps being TRBD1 or TRBD2 (5 bases each). The length of the CDR3 is 17 residues. The ends were cut back, 1 base at V and 13 bases at J, with 26 bases in the middle. Germline V gives CDR1 SEHNR, CDR2 FQNEAQ (reference sequence). The CDR3 bases are TGTGCCAGCAGCTTAGAACGGGGACCGTTCGTTCAAGAGACCCAGTTCTTC. Amino acid sequence: CASSLERGPFVQETQFF.

This clonotype was counted ten times or more. The rearrangement joins TRBV7-6 to TRBJ2-1; TRBD2 matches 16 bases. CDR1 and CDR2 (germline): SGHVS, FNYEAQ. This CDR3 contains 16 residues. V shed 1 base, J shed 15 bases, and the junction held 9 bases outside the gene matches. For the CDR3, the DNA is TGTGCCAGCAGCTTAGACACGGGACTAGCGGGAGGGCCACGGTTCTTC. It encodes CASSLDTGLAGGPRFF.

Only a few counts were recorded for this clonotype. A much larger clone differs by one base, so this may be a read error. This sequence joins TRBV2 and TRBJ1-1, with D tentatively TRBD1 (5 bases). The CDR3 has 15 amino acids. The germline V gene has CDR1 SNHLY and CDR2 FYNNEI. The CDR3 protein is CASRGPGGVRTEALF. The CDR3, as DNA: TGTGCCAGCAGGGGACCTGGAGGGGTGAGGACTGAAGCTCTCTTT.

The chain is built from TRBV24-1 and TRBJ2-5; 10 bases are shared with TRBD2. The CDR3 runs 15 residues. Germline CDR1 and CDR2: KGHDR and SFDVKD. V lost 6 bases, J lost 2 bases, and 5 bases stayed unmatched. Written as DNA, the CDR3 is TGTGCCACCAGTTTTACTAGCGGGGCTCAAGAGACCCAGTACTTC. It is translated as CATSFTSGAQETQYF.

This clonotype was observed many times. The CDR3 reads CASKVLGAVPDTQYF. Written as DNA, the CDR3 is TGTGCCAGTAAGGTCCTGGGGGCAGTTCCAGATACGCAGTATTTT. The gene calls are TRBV19 and TRBJ2-3; possible D gene TRBD1, 6 bases. CDR3 length: 15 residues. The germline CDR1 and CDR2 sequences are LNHDA and SQIVND (reference sequence). Between the trimmed V and J ends, which lost 7 bases and 4 bases, there was a span of 18 bases.

This clonotype was recorded at least ten times. The chain employs TRBV29-1 and TRBJ1-3; D unresolved. V was shortened by 4 bases and J by 2 bases, with 6 bases between the two germline ends. This CDR3 has 12 amino acids. Per germline, CDR1 SQVTM and CDR2 ANQGSEA. The CDR3 protein is CSVALPGNTIYF. DNA of the CDR3: TGCAGCGTTGCCCTCCCTGGAAACACCATATATTTT.

This clonotype has at least ten counts. The chain employs TRBV11-1 and TRBJ2-1, with a weak D call TRBD2 (5 bases). Trimming shortened V by 4 bases and J by 0 bases, and 13 bases separated the two germline ends. Germline V lookup: CDR1 SGHAT, CDR2 FQDESV (reference sequence). This CDR3 region has 16 residues. CDR3 sequence reads: CASSSTLLGSYNEQFF. The CDR3 bases are TGTGCCAGCAGCTCGACCTTACTAGGCTCCTACAATGAGCAGTTCTTC. The entire variable domain, with the rest obtained from reference TRBV11-1 and TRBJ2-1, is as follows: EAEVAQSPRYKITEKSQAVAFWCDPISGHATLYWYRQILGQGPELLVQFQDESVVDDSQLPKDRFSAERLKGVDSTLKIQPAELGDSAMYLCASSSTLLGSYNEQFFGPGTRLTVL.